A single sample is the source of the 10 T cell receptor beta chains below, sequenced in a study of response to subunit inactivated influenza vaccine. TCRdb ran MiXCR on the RT-PCR reads and lists one entry per CDR3 protein. The sample contains around 580,000 distinct CDR3 sequences, 12% of which appear only once. The sample consisted of PBMCs from blood, taken on the day of vaccination. These receptor sequences come from a man aged 45-65 years who received an inactivated influenza vaccine.

V and J are TRBV12-3 or TRBV12-4 and TRBJ1-6, with 11 bases aligning to TRBD1. The CDR3 extends over 15 amino acids. With V trimmed by 1 base and J by 8 bases, 1 base remained unmatched. The CDR3 DNA is TGTGCCAGCAGTTTAGGGGGACAGGGGGATTCACCCCTCCACTTT. Translating gives CASSLGGQGDSPLHF.

At least ten counts were recorded for this clonotype. The rearrangement links TRBV6-5 to TRBJ2-1; 13 bases line up with TRBD2. CDR3 length: 17 amino acids. V trimming: 0 bases; J trimming: 7 bases; junction bases outside the gene matches: 6. Germline CDR1 MNHEY, CDR2 SVGAGI. The CDR3 bases are TGTGCCAGCAGTTACTCATGGAGGACTAGCGGGAGAAATGAGCAGTTCTTC. Encoded protein: CASSYSWRTSGRNEQFF.

This chain uses TRBV29-1 with TRBJ2-7; 13 nucleotides agree with TRBD2. V lost 3 bases, J lost 4 bases, and 3 bases stayed unmatched. Germline CDR1 SQVTM, CDR2 ANQGSEA. The CDR3 covers 14 residues. This CDR3 is CSVERTSGSYEQYF. The DNA for the CDR3 is TGCAGCGTTGAGAGGACTAGCGGGAGTTACGAGCAGTACTTC.

CDR3 nucleotide sequence: TGTGCCACCAGCAGAGGAACCGGAGAGACCCAGTACTTC. It is translated as CATSRGTGETQYF. This chain joins TRBV15 and TRBJ2-5, with D unclear. CDR1 is LNHNV and CDR2 is YYDKDF in the germline V gene (reference sequence). Trimming took 1 base from V and 4 from J, leaving 7 bases between them. The CDR3 covers 13 residues.

This chain uses TRBV29-1 with TRBJ1-2; 7 bases fit TRBD1. Germline lookup yields CDR1 SQVTM and CDR2 ANQGSEA. V lost 1 base to trimming and J lost 6 bases; unmatched junction nucleotides: 8. The CDR3 consists of 14 residues. CDR3 residues: CSVEASGQVHGYTF. The CDR3 DNA sequence: TGCAGCGTTGAAGCTAGTGGACAGGTTCATGGCTACACCTTC.

Notes on this clonotype: Since a much larger clone is just one base distant, this may be a read error. The V gene is TRBV4-1, the J gene TRBJ2-1; TRBD2 matches 7 bases. CDR1 and CDR2 from the germline V gene are MGHRA and YSYEKL. The CDR3 covers 16 residues. V lost 1 base and J lost 9; bases outside the gene matches: 12. The CDR3 nucleotides are TGCGCCAGCAGCCAAGGCCTTCAGCGGGGAGTAGCTGAGCAGTTCTTC. The encoded protein is CASSQGLQRGVAEQFF.

This clonotype was seen once. This chain links TRBV27 with TRBJ2-1; D is possibly TRBD2 (5 bases). The CDR3 is 14 residues long. Germline-derived CDR1 and CDR2 are MNHEY and SMNVEV (reference sequence). The ends were cut back, 3 bases at V and 9 bases at J, with 15 bases in the middle. The CDR3 reads CASSFRLDRGEQFF. CDR3 sequence (DNA): TGTGCCAGCAGTTTTCGTCTAGATCGGGGTGAGCAGTTCTTC.

This clonotype was observed a handful of times. The V and J genes are TRBV12-3 or TRBV12-4 and TRBJ1-4; TRBD1 matches 7 bases. This CDR3 region has 13 residues. The V and J ends lost 2 bases and 13 bases, in that order; junction bases with no gene match: 7. As DNA, the CDR3 is TGTGCCAGCAGTTTATTCCGGGACAGTCCACTGTTTTTT. Its translation is CASSLFRDSPLFF.

This chain uses TRBV12-3 or TRBV12-4 with TRBJ2-7; D might be TRBD1 (7 bases). The CDR3 has 15 residues. The V and J ends lost 3 bases and 2 bases respectively, with 14 bases between them. CDR3 protein: CASSFGGGKAYEQYF. In nucleotides, the CDR3 is TGTGCCAGCAGTTTTGGAGGGGGCAAGGCCTACGAGCAGTACTTC.

This clonotype came up many times. This sequence joins TRBV20-1 and TRBJ2-7, with D perhaps matching TRBD2 (5 bases). The CDR3 runs 15 residues. CDR1 is DFQATT and CDR2 is SNEGSKA in the germline V gene (reference sequence). Trimming took off 4 bases at V and 0 bases at J, with 16 bases between the two ends. Written as DNA, the CDR3 is TGCAGTGCTATCGACTACCAGACAAGCTCCTACGAGCAGTACTTC. Its protein is CSAIDYQTSSYEQYF.